The present T cell receptor (beta chain) was sequenced within a study of cytomegalovirus exposure and HLA in healthy donors. Use of 60 Vbeta and 13 Jbeta primers characterized the PCR. TCRdb's copy holds only in-frame clones and misses some; the assay was immunoSEQ multiplex PCR. Here the sample spans some 87,000 clones, around three quarters being singletons. General study points: With later analysis, a missense DCLRE1C variant became linked to TCR beta V- and J-gene trimming. A later analysis associated 15,000 to 20,000 TCR beta sequences with HLA alleles at a 0.05 false discovery rate.

Turning to this clone: What it binds is not known.

V was clipped by 7 bases and J by 0 bases, with 10 bases between them. The CDR3 runs to 13 residues. Germline-derived CDR1 and CDR2 are SGHNT and YYREEE (reference sequence). The origin of this receptor is a woman in her thirties or forties in good health and CMV-seropositive. The sample was PBMCs. V gene TRBV5-4 combines with J gene TRBJ1-1; the D is unclear. CDR3 residues: CASQRTLNTEAFF. CDR3 in DNA: TGTGCCAGCCAGCGGACCTTGAACACTGAAGCTTTCTTT.